What follows are 24 T cell receptor beta chains derived from one specimen sequenced in a study of blood T cell repertoires in COVID-19. The data were produced by immunoSEQ multiplex PCR, yet TCRdb's version contains in-frame clones alone and is incomplete. Here the sample spans under 400,000 clones, roughly 89% being singletons. The sequenced sample was peripheral blood. The origin of the receptors is a man between 18 and 29 years old with active or convalescent COVID-19.

The chain carries TRBV6-4 and TRBJ1-2; 8 bases are a match to TRBD1. The CDR3 has 15 amino acids. Germline loops: CDR1 MRHNA, CDR2 SNTAGT. The J segment lost 3 bases and the V segment lost 2 bases, leaving 5 bases of the junction unmatched. CDR3 sequence reads: CASSDHDRGDYGYTF. CDR3 bases: TGTGCCAGCAGTGACCACGACAGGGGAGACTATGGCTACACCTTC.

The V gene is TRBV28, the J gene TRBJ1-1, with D hard to call. This CDR3 is 11 amino acids long. CDR1 is MDHEN and CDR2 is SYDVKM in the germline V gene. Between the trimmed V and J ends, which lost 6 bases and 4 bases, there was a span of 6 bases. The CDR3: CASSSGTEAFF. DNA of the CDR3: TGTGCCAGCAGCTCGGGCACTGAAGCTTTCTTT.

This chain connects TRBV7-9 to TRBJ1-5; D is unresolved. V was pared by 3 bases and J by 6 bases, with 6 bases between. Looked up from germline, CDR1 is SEHNR and CDR2 is FQNEAQ (reference sequence). The CDR3 runs 12 residues. The CDR3 loop reads CASSFYPQPQHF. The CDR3 DNA reads as TGTGCCAGCAGCTTTTATCCTCAGCCCCAGCATTTT.

This chain joins TRBV4-2 and TRBJ2-5; TRBD1 matches at 9 bases. This CDR3 is built from 17 residues. Trimming at V came to 0 bases and at J to 5 bases, leaving 10 bases not matched to a gene. Germline lookup yields CDR1 LGHNA and CDR2 YNFKEQ. This chain's CDR3 is CASSQDRPDRGSETQYF. As DNA, the CDR3 is TGTGCCAGCAGCCAAGATCGACCGGACAGGGGCAGCGAGACCCAGTACTTC.

V is TRBV19 and J is TRBJ1-5, with D unresolved. Deletions cut 1 base from V and 6 bases from J, with 7 bases between. The CDR3 runs 13 residues. Germline values: CDR1 LNHDA, CDR2 SQIVND (reference sequence). The CDR3 coding sequence is TGTGCCAGTAGTATAGTCCTTTCTCAGCCCCAGCATTTT. This translates into CASSIVLSQPQHF. Full variable domain (outside the CDR3, taken from reference TRBV19 and TRBJ1-5): DGGITQSPKYLFRKEGQNVTLSCEQNLNHDAMYWYRQDPGQGLRLIYYSQIVNDFQKGDIAEGYSVSREKKESFPLTVTSAQKNPTAFYLCASSIVLSQPQHFGDGTRLSIL.

V and J are TRBV9 and TRBJ1-3; 7 bases align to TRBD1. The J segment lost 0 bases and the V segment lost 4 bases, leaving 7 bases of the junction unmatched. Germline-derived CDR1 and CDR2 are SGDLS and YYNGEE. The CDR3 is made up of 16 amino acids. In DNA form, the CDR3 reads TGTGCCAGCAGCAACTCCGCAGGGGGCTCTGGAAACACCATATATTTT. The encoded protein is CASSNSAGGSGNTIYF. The full variable domain, completed using reference TRBV9 and TRBJ1-3, is DSGVTQTPKHLITATGQRVTLRCSPRSGDLSVYWYQQSLDQGLQFLIQYYNGEERAKGNILERFSAQQFPDLHSELNLSSLELGDSALYFCASSNSAGGSGNTIYFGEGSWLTVV.

This chain joins TRBV21-1 and TRBJ2-7; no DNA check was done on the table's D call, TRBD1. TRBV21-1 is listed as a pseudogene. CDR3 length equals 15 residues. CDR3 sequence: CASGPAGQGIYEQYF. CDR3 DNA: TGTGCCAGCGGCCCCGCGGGACAGGGGATCTACGAGCAGTACTTC.

The chain is built from TRBV30 and TRBJ2-2; tentative D call: TRBD2 (5 bases). V dropped 4 bases and J dropped 5 bases, with 11 bases sitting between them. CDR1 is GTSNPN and CDR2 is SVGIG in the germline V gene (reference sequence). This CDR3 has 13 residues. The CDR3 loop is CAWTGVRTGELFF. CDR3 nucleotide sequence: TGTGCCTGGACCGGGGTGCGTACCGGGGAGCTGTTTTTT.

J is TRBJ1-4 and V is TRBV27; weak D call: TRBD1 (5 bases). The V end lost 8 bases, the J end lost 4 bases, and 14 bases lay between the germline ends. Germline values: CDR1 MNHEY, CDR2 SMNVEV (reference sequence). This CDR3 region has 14 residues. The CDR3 spells CASGAIGGNEKLFF. The CDR3 DNA follows: TGTGCCAGCGGGGCCATCGGGGGTAATGAAAAACTGTTTTTT.

The chain recombines TRBV24-1 with TRBJ2-2; TRBD1 matches 7 bases. J lost 5 bases, V lost 3 bases, and 11 bases had no gene match. CDR1 and CDR2 from the germline V gene are KGHDR and SFDVKD. This CDR3 contains 17 residues. The CDR3 loop is CATSDPIGGQETGELFF. CDR3 nucleotide sequence: TGTGCCACCAGTGATCCGATCGGCGGACAGGAAACCGGGGAGCTGTTTTTT.

The chain couples TRBV9 to TRBJ1-4; D not resolved. CDR3 size: 18 residues. The V and J ends lost 4 bases and 3 bases respectively, with 22 bases between them. Per germline, CDR1 SGDLS and CDR2 YYNGEE. CDR3 coding DNA: TGTGCCAGCAGCCCACAAGGGCGGGGAGGGTCGCCTAATGAAAAACTGTTTTTT. Protein: CASSPQGRGGSPNEKLFF.

This clone showed up just once. The chain joins TRBV30 to TRBJ2-3; D not certain. Germline values: CDR1 GTSNPN, CDR2 SVGIG (reference sequence). Deletions cut 1 base from V and 1 base from J, with 9 bases between. The CDR3 is 14 amino acids. CDR3 region: CAWSGRLGTDTQYF. The CDR3 region has the DNA TGTGCCTGGAGTGGGAGACTTGGCACAGATACGCAGTATTTT.

The CDR3, as DNA: TGTGCCAGCAGCGTAGACAGGGGTAGTTCACCCCTCCACTTT. This sequence encodes CASSVDRGSSPLHF. The chain recombines TRBV9 with TRBJ1-6, with TRBD1 matching over 7 bases. Trimming cost V 0 bases and J 9 bases; bases outside gene matches: 3. This CDR3 is built from 14 residues. Germline CDR1 and CDR2: SGDLS and YYNGEE.

The chain carries TRBV10-3 and TRBJ2-7; tentatively, D is TRBD1 (5 bases). V gave up 3 bases and J gave up 2 bases, with 14 bases separating them. The CDR3 runs 15 residues. Germline CDR1 ENHRY, CDR2 SYGVKD. CDR3 in amino acids: CAISDQGKTTYEQYF. CDR3 bases: TGTGCCATCAGTGACCAGGGAAAAACGACCTACGAGCAGTACTTC.

The chain carries TRBV7-9 and TRBJ1-1; D possibly corresponds to TRBD1 (5 bases). The CDR3 runs to 14 residues. Germline V gene sequence: CDR1 SEHNR, CDR2 FQNEAQ (reference sequence). The ends were cut back, 1 base at V and 3 bases at J, with 9 bases in the middle. The CDR3 is CASSLGGLDTEAFF. CDR3 DNA sequence: TGTGCCAGCAGCTTAGGGGGCTTGGACACTGAAGCTTTCTTT.

The V gene is TRBV27, the J gene TRBJ1-6; no definite D call. The germline CDR1 and CDR2 sequences are MNHEY and SMNVEV (reference sequence). The CDR3 consists of 15 residues. Trimming shortened V by 6 bases and J by 5 bases, and 14 bases separated the two germline ends. CDR3: CASSVEARNNSPLHF. DNA for the CDR3: TGTGCCAGCAGCGTGGAGGCACGGAATAATTCACCCCTCCACTTT.

The chain recombines TRBV19 with TRBJ2-5; tentative D call: TRBD1 (5 bases). Germline loops: CDR1 LNHDA, CDR2 SQIVND (reference sequence). Trimming left V 0 bases short and J 2 bases short, with 10 bases between. The CDR3 is 15 amino acids. CDR3 in DNA: TGTGCCAGTAGTATAGAATTCAGGGAACAAGAGACCCAGTACTTC. The encoded protein is CASSIEFREQETQYF.

The chain is built from TRBV29-1 and TRBJ2-2, with D unclear. CDR3 length equals 12 residues. Germline CDR1 SQVTM, CDR2 ANQGSEA. Trimming stripped 5 bases from V and 4 bases from J, with 8 bases between. This chain's CDR3 is CSVFKFTGELFF. The DNA for the CDR3 is TGCAGCGTTTTTAAATTCACCGGGGAGCTGTTTTTT.

This chain uses TRBV18 with TRBJ1-3; D is perhaps TRBD1 (5 bases). The CDR3 consists of 16 residues. The germline V and J ends were trimmed by 2 bases and 6 bases, with 17 bases remaining between them. From germline, CDR1 is KGHSH and CDR2 LQKENI. CDR3 protein: CASSPGVEGRVNTIYF. The CDR3 DNA reads as TGTGCCAGCTCACCAGGTGTGGAGGGGCGAGTAAACACCATATATTTT.

The chain is built from TRBV10-2 and TRBJ1-1; 11 positions match TRBD1. The CDR3 is made up of 15 amino acids. Per the germline V gene, CDR1 is WSHSY and CDR2 is SAAADI. The trim removed 6 bases at V and 4 bases at J, leaving 7 bases unmatched. In nucleotides, the CDR3 is TGCGCCAGCAGACTTCCGGGACAGGGGGGCACTGAAGCTTTCTTT. This gives the protein CASRLPGQGGTEAFF.

The chain couples TRBV28 to TRBJ2-7; 9 bases match TRBD1. V was clipped by 1 base and J by 5 bases; unmatched bases: 6. Germline V CDR1 and CDR2: MDHEN, SYDVKM. This CDR3 has 15 amino acids. CDR3 DNA: TGTGCCAGCAGTTTATTAACAGGGGGCATCGACGAGCAGTACTTC. This encodes CASSLLTGGIDEQYF.

The CDR3 DNA follows: TGTGCCACCTTTACAGGGAACTATGGCTACACCTTC. Its translation is CATFTGNYGYTF. This rearrangement joins TRBV2 to TRBJ1-2; tentative D call: TRBD1 (6 bases). The germline V gene has CDR1 SNHLY and CDR2 FYNNEI. The CDR3 covers 12 residues. V lost 10 bases and J lost 2, with 11 bases in between.

CDR3 protein: CASTWTSGPYEQYF. The CDR3 DNA sequence: TGTGCCAGCACATGGACTAGCGGCCCCTACGAGCAGTACTTC. The rearrangement links TRBV28 to TRBJ2-7; TRBD2 agrees at 10 bases. The V and J ends lost 7 bases and 2 bases, in that order; junction bases with no gene match: 5. Germline lookup yields CDR1 MDHEN and CDR2 SYDVKM. This CDR3 is 14 amino acids long.

The chain recombines TRBV7-2 with TRBJ2-1; 11 bases align to TRBD2. The CDR3 runs 14 residues. Germline values: CDR1 SGHTA, CDR2 FQGNSA. V shed 2 bases and J 9 bases; nucleotides not matched to a gene: 3. CDR3 nucleotide sequence: TGTGCCAGCAGCTTAACTAGCGGGAGCGGTGAGCAGTTCTTC. It yields the protein CASSLTSGSGEQFF. The full variable domain, in which reference TRBV7-2 and TRBJ2-1 provide the parts outside the CDR3, is GAGVSQSPSNKVTEKGKDVELRCDPISGHTALYWYRQSLGQGLEFLIYFQGNSAPDKSGLPSDRFSAERTGGSVSTLTIQRTQQEDSAVYLCASSLTSGSGEQFFGPGTRLTVL.